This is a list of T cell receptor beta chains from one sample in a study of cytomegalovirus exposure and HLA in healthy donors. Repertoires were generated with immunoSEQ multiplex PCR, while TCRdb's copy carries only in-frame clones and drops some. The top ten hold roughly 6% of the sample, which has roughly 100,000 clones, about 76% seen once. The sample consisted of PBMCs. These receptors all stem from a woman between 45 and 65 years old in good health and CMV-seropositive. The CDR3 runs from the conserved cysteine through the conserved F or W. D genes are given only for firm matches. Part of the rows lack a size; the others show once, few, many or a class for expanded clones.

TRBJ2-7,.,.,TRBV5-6,TGTGCCAGCAGCTTGCGGTGGGGGCTTTCCTACGAGCAGTACTTC,CASSLRWGLSYEQYF
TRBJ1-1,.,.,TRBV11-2,TGTGCCAGCAGCTTAGATCAGATGAACACTGAAGCTTTCTTT,CASSLDQMNTEAFF
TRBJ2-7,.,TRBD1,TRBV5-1,TGCGCCAGCAGCTTAACGGGACAGGTCTACGAGCAGTACTTC,CASSLTGQVYEQYF
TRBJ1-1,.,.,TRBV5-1,TGCGCCAGCAGCTTGGTAGGGGGAATGAACACTGAAGCTTTCTTT,CASSLVGGMNTEAFF
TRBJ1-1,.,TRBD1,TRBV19,TGTGCCAGCTCAAGAGCCGGGACAGGGGGAGCTGAAGCTTTCTTT,CASSRAGTGGAEAFF
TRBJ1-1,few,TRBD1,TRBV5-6,TGTGCCAGCAGCTTGGTGGGCAGGGGGCGAGGATTGAACACTGAAGCTTTCTTT,CASSLVGRGRGLNTEAFF
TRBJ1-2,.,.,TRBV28,TGTGCCAGCAGGACTCAGGGGCCAAATGGCTACACCTTC,CASRTQGPNGYTF
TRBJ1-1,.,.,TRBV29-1,TGCAGCGTTGAAGCTTGGGGGGGGCGTTTGGATGGAGGCACTGAAGCTTTCTTT,CSVEAWGGRLDGGTEAFF
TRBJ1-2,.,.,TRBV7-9,TGTGCCAGCAAGACTGACAGATATTATGGCTACACCTTC,CASKTDRYYGYTF
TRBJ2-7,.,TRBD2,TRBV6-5,TGTGCCAGCAGTTCCCCCCGGGGGGGGAAAGACGAGCAGTACTTC,CASSSPRGGKDEQYF
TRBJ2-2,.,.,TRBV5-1,TGCGCCAGCAGCTTACTCACCGGGGAGCTGTTTTTT,CASSLLTGELFF
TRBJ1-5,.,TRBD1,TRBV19,TGTGCCAGCCTGTACAGGGGAAGGGCGGGCCAGCCCCAGCATTTT,CASLYRGRAGQPQHF
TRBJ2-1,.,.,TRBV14,TGTGCCAGCAGCCAAGTACTGGGGCTGACTGAGCAGTTCTTC,CASSQVLGLTEQFF